This paragraph reports one TCR beta chain. Other DNA sequences in this specimen translate into the identical CDR3. This entry belongs to a study of blood T cell repertoires in COVID-19. At the level of the study: From T cells, B-cell-depleted T cells, or PBMCs came the material, which was cDNA or gDNA.

Generated by immunoSEQ multiplex PCR, the TCRdb table keeps only in-frame clones and is missing some. The sample contains approximately 74,000 clones, around 90% of which appear only once. Germline CDR1 is MNHEY and CDR2 is SMNVEV (reference sequence). The CDR3 totals 14 residues. The junction had 1 base not matched to a gene; V was cut back by 0 bases and J by 4 bases. The chain uses TRBV27 and TRBJ1-2; 8 bases fit TRBD1. This sequence was found in a woman older than 75 with active or convalescent COVID-19. Sequencing was carried out using peripheral blood. The CDR3 loop reads CASSLSGQGYGYTF. Written as DNA, the CDR3 is TGTGCCAGCAGTTTATCTGGACAGGGCTATGGCTACACCTTC.